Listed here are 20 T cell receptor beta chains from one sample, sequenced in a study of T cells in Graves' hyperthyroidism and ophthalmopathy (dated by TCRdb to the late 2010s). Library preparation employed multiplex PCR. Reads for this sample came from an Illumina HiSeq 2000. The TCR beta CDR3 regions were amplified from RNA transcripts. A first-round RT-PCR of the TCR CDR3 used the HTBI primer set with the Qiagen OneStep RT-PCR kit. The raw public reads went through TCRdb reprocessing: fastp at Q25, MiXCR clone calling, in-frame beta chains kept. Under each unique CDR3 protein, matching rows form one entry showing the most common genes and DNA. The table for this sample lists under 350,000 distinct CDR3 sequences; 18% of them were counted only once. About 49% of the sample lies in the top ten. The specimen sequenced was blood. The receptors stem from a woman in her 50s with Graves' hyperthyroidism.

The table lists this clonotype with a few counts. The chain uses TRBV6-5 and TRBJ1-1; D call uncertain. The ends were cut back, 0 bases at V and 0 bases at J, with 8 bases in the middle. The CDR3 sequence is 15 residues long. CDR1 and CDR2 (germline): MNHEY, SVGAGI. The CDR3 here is CASSYSPALNTEAFF. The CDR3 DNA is TGTGCCAGCAGTTACTCTCCCGCTCTGAACACTGAAGCTTTCTTT.

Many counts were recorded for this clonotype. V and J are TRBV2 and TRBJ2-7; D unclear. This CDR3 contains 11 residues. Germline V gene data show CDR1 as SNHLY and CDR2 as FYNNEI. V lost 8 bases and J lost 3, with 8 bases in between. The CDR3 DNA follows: TGTGCCAGCGGAATGGGCTACGAGCAGTACGTC. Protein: CASGMGYEQYV.

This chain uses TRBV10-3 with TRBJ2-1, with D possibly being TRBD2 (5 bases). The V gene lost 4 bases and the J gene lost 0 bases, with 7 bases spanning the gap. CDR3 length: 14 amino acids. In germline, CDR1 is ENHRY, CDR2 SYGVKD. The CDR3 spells CAISAGSSYNEQFF. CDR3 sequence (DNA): TGTGCCATCAGTGCGGGAAGCTCCTACAATGAGCAGTTCTTC.

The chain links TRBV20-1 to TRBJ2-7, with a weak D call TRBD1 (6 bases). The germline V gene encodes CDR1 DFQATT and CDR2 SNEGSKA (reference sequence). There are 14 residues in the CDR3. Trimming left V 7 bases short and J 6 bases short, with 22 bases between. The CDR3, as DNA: TGCAGTGTAAGACAGGACTTCCTCGAGGGCGAGCAGTACTTC. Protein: CSVRQDFLEGEQYF.

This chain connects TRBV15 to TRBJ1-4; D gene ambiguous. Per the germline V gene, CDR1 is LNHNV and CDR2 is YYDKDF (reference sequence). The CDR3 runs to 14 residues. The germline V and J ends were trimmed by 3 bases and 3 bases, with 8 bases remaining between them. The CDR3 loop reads CATSSRGSNEKLFF. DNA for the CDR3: TGTGCCACCAGCAGCCGGGGATCTAATGAAAAACTGTTTTTT.

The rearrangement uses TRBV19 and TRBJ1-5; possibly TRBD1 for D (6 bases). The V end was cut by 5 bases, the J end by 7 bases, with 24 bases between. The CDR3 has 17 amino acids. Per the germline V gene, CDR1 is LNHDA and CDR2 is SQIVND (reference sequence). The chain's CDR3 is CASSPLGNQGLGQPQHF. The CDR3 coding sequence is TGTGCCAGTAGTCCACTGGGAAATCAGGGGCTTGGCCAGCCCCAGCATTTT.

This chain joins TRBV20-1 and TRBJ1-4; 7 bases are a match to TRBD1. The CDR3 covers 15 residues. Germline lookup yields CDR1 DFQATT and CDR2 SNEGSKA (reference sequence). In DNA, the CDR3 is TGCAGCTCCTTTCCCCCGGGGACAGAGGGCGAAAAACTGTTTTTT. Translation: CSSFPPGTEGEKLFF.

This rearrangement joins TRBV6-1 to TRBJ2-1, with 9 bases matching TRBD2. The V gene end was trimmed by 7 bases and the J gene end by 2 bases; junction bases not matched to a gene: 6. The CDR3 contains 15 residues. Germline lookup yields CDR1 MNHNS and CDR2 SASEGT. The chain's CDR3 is CASKGLAITYNEQFF. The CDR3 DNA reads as TGTGCCAGCAAGGGACTAGCCATCACCTACAATGAGCAGTTCTTC.

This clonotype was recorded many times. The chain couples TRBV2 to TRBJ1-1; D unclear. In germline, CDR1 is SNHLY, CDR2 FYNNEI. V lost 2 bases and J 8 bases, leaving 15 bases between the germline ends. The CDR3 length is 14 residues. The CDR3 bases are TGTGCCAGCAGTGAAACCCTTGAACAGAGAGAAGCTTTCTTT. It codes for CASSETLEQREAFF.

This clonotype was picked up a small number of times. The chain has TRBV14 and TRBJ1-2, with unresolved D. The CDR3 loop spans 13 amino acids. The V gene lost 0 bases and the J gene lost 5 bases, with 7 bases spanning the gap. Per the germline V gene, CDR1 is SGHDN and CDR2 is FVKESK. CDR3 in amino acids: CASSQDQGYGYTF. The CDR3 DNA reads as TGTGCCAGCAGCCAAGATCAAGGGTATGGCTACACCTTC.

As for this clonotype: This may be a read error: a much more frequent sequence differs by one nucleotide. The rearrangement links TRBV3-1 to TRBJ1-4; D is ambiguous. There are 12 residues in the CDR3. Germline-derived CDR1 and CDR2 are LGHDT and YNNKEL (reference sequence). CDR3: CASNQVREKLFF. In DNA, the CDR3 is TGTGCCAGCAACCAAGTCAGGGAAAAACTGTTTTTT.

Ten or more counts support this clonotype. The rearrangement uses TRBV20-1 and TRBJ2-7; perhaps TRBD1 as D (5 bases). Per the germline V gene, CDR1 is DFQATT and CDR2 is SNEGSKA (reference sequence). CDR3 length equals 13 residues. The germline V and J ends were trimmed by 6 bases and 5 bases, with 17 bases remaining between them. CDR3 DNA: TGCAGTGCCGTCAGGGTAGGGGCAAACGAGCAGTACTTC. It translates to CSAVRVGANEQYF.

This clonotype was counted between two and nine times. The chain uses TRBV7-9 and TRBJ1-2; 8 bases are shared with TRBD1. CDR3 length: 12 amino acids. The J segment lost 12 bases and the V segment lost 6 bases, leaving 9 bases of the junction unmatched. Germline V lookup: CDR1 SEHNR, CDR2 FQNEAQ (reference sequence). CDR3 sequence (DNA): TGTGCCAGCAGTCATCCGACAGGGGTTCACACCTTC. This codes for CASSHPTGVHTF.

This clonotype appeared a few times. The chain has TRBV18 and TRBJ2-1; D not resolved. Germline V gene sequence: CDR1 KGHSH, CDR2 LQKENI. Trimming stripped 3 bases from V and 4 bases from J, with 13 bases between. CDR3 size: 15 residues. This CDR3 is CASSPGGEPYNEQFF. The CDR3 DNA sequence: TGTGCCAGCTCACCTGGCGGAGAACCTTACAATGAGCAGTTCTTC.

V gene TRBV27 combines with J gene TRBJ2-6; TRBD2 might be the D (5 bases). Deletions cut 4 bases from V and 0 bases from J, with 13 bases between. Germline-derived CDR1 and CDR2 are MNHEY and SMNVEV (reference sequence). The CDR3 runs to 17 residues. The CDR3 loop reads CASSSHGGSSGANVLTF. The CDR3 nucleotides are TGTGCCAGCAGTTCTCACGGAGGTAGCTCTGGGGCCAACGTCCTGACTTTC.

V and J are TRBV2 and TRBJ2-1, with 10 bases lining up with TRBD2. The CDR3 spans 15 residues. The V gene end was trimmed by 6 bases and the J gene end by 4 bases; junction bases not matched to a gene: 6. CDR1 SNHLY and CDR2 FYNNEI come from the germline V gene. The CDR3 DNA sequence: TGTGCCAGCAGGACAACTAGCGGGACGTACAATGAGCAGTTCTTC. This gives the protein CASRTTSGTYNEQFF.

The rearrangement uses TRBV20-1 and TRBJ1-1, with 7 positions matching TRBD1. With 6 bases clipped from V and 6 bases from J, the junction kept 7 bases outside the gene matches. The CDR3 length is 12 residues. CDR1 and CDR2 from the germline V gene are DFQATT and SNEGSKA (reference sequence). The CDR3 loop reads CSATDREAEAFF. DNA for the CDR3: TGCAGTGCCACCGACAGGGAGGCTGAAGCTTTCTTT.

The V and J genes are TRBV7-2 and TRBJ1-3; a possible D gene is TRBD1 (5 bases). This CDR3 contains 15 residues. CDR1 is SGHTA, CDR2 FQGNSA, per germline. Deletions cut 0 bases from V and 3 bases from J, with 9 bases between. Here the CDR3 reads CASSLAGRVGNTIYF. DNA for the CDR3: TGTGCCAGCAGCTTAGCAGGCAGGGTTGGAAACACCATATATTTT.

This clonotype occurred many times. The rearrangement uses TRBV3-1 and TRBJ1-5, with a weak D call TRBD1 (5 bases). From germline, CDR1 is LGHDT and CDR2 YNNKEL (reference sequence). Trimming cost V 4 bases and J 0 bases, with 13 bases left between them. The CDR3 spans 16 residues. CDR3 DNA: TGTGCCAGCAGCCCTCCCCCAGGGAATAGCAATCAGCCCCAGCATTTT. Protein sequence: CASSPPPGNSNQPQHF. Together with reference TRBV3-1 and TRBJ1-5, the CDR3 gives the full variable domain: DTAVSQTPKYLVTQMGNDKSIKCEQNLGHDTMYWYKQDSKKFLKIMFSYNNKELIINETVPNRFSPKSPDKAHLNLHINSLELGDSAVYFCASSPPPGNSNQPQHFGDGTRLSIL.

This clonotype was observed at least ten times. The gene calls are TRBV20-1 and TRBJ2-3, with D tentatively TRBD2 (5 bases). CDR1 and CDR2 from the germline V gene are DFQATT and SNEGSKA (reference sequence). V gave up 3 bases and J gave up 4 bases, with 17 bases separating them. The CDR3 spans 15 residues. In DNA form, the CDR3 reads TGCAGTGCTAGGGGGTCTAGGTCGGGGTCAGATACGCAGTATTTT. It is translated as CSARGSRSGSDTQYF.